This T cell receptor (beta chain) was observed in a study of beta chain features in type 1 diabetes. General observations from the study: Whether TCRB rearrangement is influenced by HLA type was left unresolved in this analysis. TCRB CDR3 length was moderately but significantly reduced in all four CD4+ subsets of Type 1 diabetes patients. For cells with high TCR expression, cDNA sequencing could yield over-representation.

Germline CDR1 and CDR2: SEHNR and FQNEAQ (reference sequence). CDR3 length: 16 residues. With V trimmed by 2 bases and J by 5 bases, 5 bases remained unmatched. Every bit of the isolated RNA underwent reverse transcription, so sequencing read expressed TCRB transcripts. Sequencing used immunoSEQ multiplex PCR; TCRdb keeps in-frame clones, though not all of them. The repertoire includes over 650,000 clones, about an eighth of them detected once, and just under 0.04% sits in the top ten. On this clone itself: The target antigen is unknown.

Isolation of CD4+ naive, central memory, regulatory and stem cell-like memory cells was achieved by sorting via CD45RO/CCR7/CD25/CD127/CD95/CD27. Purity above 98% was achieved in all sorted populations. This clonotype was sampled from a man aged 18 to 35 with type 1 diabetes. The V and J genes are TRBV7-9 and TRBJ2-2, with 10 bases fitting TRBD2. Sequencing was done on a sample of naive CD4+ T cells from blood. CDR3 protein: CASSLRSTSGTGELFF. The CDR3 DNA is TGTGCCAGCAGCTTAAGGTCGACTAGCGGGACCGGGGAGCTGTTTTTT.